Described below is a single TCR beta chain sequence and its context. Its antigen is as yet unknown. The data originate from a study of T cell responses to AZD1222 COVID-19 vaccine. Study findings and constraints: Seropositive AZD1222 recipients at baseline numbered only five or six. With two AZD1222 doses given, Spike-specific TCR breadth and depth both rose. Among vaccine-associated CD4 TCRs, coverage spanned spike, with dominance at 160-218 and 743-854. In a largely white British group with more females than males, clonal diversity was possibly underestimated.

TCRdb's table, derived via immunoSEQ multiplex PCR, lists solely in-frame clones and lacks some. The sample includes more than 110,000 clones, roughly 90% of them seen just once. The germline V gene has CDR1 SGHRS and CDR2 YFSETQ. The CDR3 is made up of 13 amino acids. V lost 7 bases, J lost 3 bases, and 10 bases lay in between. This chain connects TRBV5-1 to TRBJ2-2; D ambiguous. The sequences come from peripheral blood, collected on day 0 of AZD1222 vaccination. This TCR derives from an adult in good health. Here the CDR3 reads CASATSDTGELFF. In DNA, the CDR3 is TGCGCCAGCGCTACCTCTGACACCGGGGAGCTGTTTTTT.